This TCR beta chain was documented in a study of OX40 agonist ivuxolimab in advanced cancers. Overall study context: Ivuxolimab, an agonistic anti-OX40 (CD134) antibody, was given to patients. The study's findings and limits: On average, CD8+ T cells had more expanded clones than CD4+.

This clone came up a few times. The antigen remains unidentified. Assay: immunoSEQ multiplex PCR; the TCRdb copy retains only in-frame clones and omits some. The repertoire holds approximately 60,000 clones, with roughly four fifths as singletons. V was trimmed by 5 bases and J by 7 bases, leaving 10 bases between them. Germline CDR1 and CDR2: SGHRS and YFSETQ. The CDR3 has 12 amino acids. This specimen consisted of CD4+ or CD8+ T cells sorted from blood, obtained in a trial of the OX40 agonist ivuxolimab. The receptor was derived from an adult with an advanced solid tumor such as melanoma, head and neck, liver or kidney cancer. The chain combines TRBV5-1 with TRBJ2-1; D remains unclear. Here the CDR3 reads CASRADGNEQFF. The DNA for the CDR3 is TGCGCCAGCAGAGCTGACGGTAATGAGCAGTTCTTC.